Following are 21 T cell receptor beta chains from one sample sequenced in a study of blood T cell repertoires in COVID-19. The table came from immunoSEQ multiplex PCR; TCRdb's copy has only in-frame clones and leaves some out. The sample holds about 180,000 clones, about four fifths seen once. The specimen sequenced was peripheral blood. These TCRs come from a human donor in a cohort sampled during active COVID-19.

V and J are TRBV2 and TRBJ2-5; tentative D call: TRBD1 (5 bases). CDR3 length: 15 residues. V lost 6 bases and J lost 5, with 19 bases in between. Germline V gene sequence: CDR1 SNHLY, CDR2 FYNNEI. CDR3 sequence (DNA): TGTGCCAGCAGAAGGGGCAGCCGCTTTGAGGAGACCCAGTACTTC. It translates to CASRRGSRFEETQYF.

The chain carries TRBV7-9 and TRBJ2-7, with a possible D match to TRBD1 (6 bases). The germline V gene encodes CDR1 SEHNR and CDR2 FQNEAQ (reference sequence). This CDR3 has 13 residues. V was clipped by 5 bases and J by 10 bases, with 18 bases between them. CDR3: CASSPSRVQGQYF. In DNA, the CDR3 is TGTGCCAGCAGCCCCTCAAGGGTACAGGGTCAGTACTTC.

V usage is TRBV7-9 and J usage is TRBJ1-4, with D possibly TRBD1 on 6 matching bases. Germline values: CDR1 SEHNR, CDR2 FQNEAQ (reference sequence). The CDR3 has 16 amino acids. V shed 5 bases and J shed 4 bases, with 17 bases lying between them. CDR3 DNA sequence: TGTGCCAGCAGCCCCGCGGGGGGCGGAGGTAATGAAAAACTGTTTTTT. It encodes CASSPAGGGGNEKLFF.

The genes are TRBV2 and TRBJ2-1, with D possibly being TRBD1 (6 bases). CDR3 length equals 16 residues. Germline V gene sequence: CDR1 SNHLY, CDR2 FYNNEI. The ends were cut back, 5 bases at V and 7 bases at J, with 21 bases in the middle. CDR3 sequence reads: CASSQDWTEWGNEQFF. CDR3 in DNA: TGTGCCAGCAGTCAGGACTGGACAGAGTGGGGGAATGAGCAGTTCTTC.

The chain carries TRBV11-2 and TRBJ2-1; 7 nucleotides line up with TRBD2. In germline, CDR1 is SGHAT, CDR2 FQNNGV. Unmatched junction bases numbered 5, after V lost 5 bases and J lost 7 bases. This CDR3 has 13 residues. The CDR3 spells CASSPMGGNEQFF. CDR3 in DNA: TGTGCCAGCAGCCCGATGGGGGGGAATGAGCAGTTCTTC.

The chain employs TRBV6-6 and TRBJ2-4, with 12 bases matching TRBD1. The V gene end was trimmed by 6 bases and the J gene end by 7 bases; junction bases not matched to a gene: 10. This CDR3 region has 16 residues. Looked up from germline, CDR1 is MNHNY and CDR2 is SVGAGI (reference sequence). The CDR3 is CASRGTGGLKGNIQYF. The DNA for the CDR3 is TGTGCCAGCAGGGGGACAGGGGGCTTAAAAGGGAACATTCAGTACTTC.

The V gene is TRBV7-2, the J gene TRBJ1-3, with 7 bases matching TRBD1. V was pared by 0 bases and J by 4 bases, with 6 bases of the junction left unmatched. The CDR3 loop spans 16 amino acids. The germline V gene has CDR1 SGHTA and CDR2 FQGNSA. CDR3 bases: TGTGCCAGCAGCTTAGCAGGGGGCGCGGAGGGAAACACCATATATTTT. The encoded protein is CASSLAGGAEGNTIYF.

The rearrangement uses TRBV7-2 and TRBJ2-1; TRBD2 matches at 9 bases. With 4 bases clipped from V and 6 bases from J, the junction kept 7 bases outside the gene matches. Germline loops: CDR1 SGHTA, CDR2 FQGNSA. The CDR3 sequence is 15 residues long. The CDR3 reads CASSSRTSASNEQFF. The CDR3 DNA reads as TGTGCCAGCAGCTCGCGGACTAGCGCAAGCAATGAGCAGTTCTTC.

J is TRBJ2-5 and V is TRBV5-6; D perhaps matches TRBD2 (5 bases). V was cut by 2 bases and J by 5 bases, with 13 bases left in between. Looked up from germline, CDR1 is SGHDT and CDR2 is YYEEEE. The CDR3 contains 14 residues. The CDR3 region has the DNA TGTGCCAGCAGCTTCGGGCTAGCTGGGGAGACCCAGTACTTC. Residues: CASSFGLAGETQYF.

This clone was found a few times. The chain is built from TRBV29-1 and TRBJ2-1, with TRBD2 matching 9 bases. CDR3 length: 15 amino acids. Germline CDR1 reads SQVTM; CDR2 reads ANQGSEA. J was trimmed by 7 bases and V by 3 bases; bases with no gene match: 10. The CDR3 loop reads CSVDPKAGGLNEQFF. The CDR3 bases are TGCAGCGTTGACCCCAAAGCGGGGGGTCTTAATGAGCAGTTCTTC.

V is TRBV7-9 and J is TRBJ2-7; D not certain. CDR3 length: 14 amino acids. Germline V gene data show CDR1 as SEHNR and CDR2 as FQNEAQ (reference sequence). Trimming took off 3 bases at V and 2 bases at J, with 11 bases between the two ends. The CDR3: CASSFPDSPYEQYF. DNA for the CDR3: TGTGCCAGCAGCTTCCCAGATTCGCCCTACGAGCAGTACTTC.

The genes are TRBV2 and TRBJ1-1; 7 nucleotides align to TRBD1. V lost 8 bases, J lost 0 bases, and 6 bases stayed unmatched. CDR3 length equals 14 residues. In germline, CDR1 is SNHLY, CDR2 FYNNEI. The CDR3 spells CASAETGLNTEAFF. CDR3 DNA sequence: TGTGCCAGCGCAGAGACAGGGCTGAACACTGAAGCTTTCTTT.

This chain's CDR3 is CASSFRAGRTDTQYF. The CDR3 DNA follows: TGCGCCAGCAGCTTCCGAGCGGGCCGCACAGATACGCAGTATTTT. The chain is built from TRBV5-1 and TRBJ2-3; D is perhaps TRBD2 (6 bases). The germline CDR1 and CDR2 sequences are SGHRS and YFSETQ. V lost 2 bases to trimming and J lost 1 base, with 11 bases between them. The CDR3 length is 15 residues.

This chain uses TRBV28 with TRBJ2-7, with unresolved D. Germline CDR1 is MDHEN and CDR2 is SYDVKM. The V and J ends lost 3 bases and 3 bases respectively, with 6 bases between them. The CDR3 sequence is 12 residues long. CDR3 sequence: CASSLAHYEQYF. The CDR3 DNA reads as TGTGCCAGCAGTTTGGCCCACTACGAGCAGTACTTC.

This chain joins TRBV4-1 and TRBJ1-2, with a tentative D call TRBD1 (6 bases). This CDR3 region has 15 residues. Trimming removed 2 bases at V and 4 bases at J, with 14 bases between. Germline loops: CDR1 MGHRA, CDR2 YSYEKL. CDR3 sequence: CASSQKKQGSYGYTF. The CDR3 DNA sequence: TGCGCCAGCAGCCAAAAAAAACAGGGTAGCTATGGCTACACCTTC.

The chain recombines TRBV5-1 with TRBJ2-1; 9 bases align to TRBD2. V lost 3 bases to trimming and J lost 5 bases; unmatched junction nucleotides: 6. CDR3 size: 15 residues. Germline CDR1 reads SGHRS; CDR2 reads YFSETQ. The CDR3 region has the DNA TGCGCCAGCAGCTCCACCGGGACTAGCAACAATGAGCAGTTCTTC. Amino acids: CASSSTGTSNNEQFF.

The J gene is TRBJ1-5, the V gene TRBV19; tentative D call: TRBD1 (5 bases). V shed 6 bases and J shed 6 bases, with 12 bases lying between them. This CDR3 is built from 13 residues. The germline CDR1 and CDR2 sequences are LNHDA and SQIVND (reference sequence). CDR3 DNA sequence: TGTGCCAGTAGCGGGGGACTGGGTCAGCCCCAGCATTTT. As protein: CASSGGLGQPQHF.

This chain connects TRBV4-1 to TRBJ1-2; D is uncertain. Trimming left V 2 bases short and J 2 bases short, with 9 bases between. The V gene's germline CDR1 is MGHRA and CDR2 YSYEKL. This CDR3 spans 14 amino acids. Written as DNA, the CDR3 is TGCGCCAGCAGCCAACACACGCCAAACTATGGCTACACCTTC. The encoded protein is CASSQHTPNYGYTF.

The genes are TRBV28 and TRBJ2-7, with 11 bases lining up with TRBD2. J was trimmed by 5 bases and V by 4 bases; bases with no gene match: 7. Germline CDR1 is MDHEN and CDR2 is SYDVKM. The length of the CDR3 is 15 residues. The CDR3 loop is CASSSGLAGGHEQYF. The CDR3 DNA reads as TGTGCCAGCAGTTCAGGCCTAGCGGGGGGCCACGAGCAGTACTTC.

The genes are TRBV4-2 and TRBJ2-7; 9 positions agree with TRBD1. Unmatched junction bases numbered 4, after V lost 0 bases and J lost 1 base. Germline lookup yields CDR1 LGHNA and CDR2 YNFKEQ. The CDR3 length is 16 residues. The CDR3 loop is CASSQEWDRDSYEQYF. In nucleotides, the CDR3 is TGTGCCAGCAGCCAAGAGTGGGACAGGGATTCCTACGAGCAGTACTTC.

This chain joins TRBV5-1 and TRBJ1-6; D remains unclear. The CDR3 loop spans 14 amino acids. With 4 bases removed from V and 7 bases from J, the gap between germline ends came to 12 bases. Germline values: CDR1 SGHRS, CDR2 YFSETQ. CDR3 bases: TGCGCCAGCAGCCCCTGGCCGGGGAATTCACCCCTCCACTTT. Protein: CASSPWPGNSPLHF. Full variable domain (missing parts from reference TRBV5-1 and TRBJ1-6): KAGVTQTPRYLIKTRGQQVTLSCSPISGHRSVSWYQQTPGQGLQFLFEYFSETQRNKGNFPGRFSGRQFSNSRSEMNVSTLELGDSALYLCASSPWPGNSPLHFGNGTRLTVT.